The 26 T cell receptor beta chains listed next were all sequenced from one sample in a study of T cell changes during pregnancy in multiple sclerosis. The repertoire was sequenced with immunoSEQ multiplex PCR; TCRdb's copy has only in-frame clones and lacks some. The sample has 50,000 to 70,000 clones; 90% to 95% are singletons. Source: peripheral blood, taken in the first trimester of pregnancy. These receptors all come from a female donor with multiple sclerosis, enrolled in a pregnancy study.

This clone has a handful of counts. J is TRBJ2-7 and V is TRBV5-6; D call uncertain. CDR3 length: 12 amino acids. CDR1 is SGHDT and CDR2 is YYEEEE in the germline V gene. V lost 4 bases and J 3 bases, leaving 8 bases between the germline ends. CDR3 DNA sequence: TGTGCCAGCAGCATCTCGGGCTACGAGCAGTACTTC. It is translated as CASSISGYEQYF.

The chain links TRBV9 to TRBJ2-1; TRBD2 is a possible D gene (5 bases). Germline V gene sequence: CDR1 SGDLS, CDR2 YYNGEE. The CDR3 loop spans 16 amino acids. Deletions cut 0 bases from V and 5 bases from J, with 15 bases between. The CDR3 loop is CASSVEGTRTHNEQFF. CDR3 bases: TGTGCCAGCAGCGTAGAGGGTACCCGGACTCACAATGAGCAGTTCTTC.

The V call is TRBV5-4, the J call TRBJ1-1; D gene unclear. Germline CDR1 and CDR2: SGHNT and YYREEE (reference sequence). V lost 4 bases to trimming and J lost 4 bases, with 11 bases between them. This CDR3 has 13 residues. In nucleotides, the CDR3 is TGTGCCAGCAGCCCCTCTCTCCCCACTGAAGCTTTCTTT. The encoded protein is CASSPSLPTEAFF. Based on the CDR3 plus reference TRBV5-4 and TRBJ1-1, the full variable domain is ETGVTQSPTHLIKTRGQQVTLRCSSQSGHNTVSWYQQALGQGPQFIFQYYREEENGRGNFPPRFSGLQFPNYSSELNVNALELDDSALYLCASSPSLPTEAFFGQGTRLTVV.

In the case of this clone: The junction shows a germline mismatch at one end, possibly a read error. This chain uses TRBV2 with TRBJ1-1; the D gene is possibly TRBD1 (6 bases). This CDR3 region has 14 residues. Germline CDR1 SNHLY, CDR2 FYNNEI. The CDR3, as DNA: TGTGCCAGCAGGGAAGAACAGGGGAACACTGAAGCTTTCTTT. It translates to CASREEQGNTEAFF.

The CDR3 region is CASSEGTGGGNQPQHF. The CDR3 coding sequence is TGCGCCAGCAGCGAAGGGACAGGGGGAGGCAATCAGCCCCAGCATTTT. The V gene is TRBV5-1, the J gene TRBJ1-5, with 11 bases fitting TRBD1. The germline V gene encodes CDR1 SGHRS and CDR2 YFSETQ. The V gene end was trimmed by 4 bases and the J gene end by 2 bases; junction bases not matched to a gene: 5. This CDR3 has 16 amino acids.

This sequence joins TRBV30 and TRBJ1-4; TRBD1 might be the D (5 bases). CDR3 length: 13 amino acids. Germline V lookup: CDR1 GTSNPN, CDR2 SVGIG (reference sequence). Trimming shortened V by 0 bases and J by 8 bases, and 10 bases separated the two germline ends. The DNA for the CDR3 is TGTGCCTGGAGTGTAACAGGAAGAGAAAAACTGTTTTTT. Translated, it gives CAWSVTGREKLFF.

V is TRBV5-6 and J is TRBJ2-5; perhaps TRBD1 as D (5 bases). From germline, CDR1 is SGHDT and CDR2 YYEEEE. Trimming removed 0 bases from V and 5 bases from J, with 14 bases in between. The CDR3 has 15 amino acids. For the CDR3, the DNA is TGTGCCAGCAGCTTGGGTGGTGGGGCACGGGAGACCCAGTACTTC. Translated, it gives CASSLGGGARETQYF.

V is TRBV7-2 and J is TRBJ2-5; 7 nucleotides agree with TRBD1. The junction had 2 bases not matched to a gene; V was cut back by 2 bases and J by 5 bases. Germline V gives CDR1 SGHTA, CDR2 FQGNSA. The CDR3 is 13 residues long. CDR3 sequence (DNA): TGTGCCAGCAGCTTAACAGGGGAGGAGACCCAGTACTTC. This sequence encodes CASSLTGEETQYF.

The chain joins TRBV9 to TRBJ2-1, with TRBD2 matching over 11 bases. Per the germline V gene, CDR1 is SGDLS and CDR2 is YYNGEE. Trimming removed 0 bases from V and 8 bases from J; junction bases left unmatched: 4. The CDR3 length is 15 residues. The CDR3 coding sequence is TGTGCCAGCAGCGTAGTGCTAGCGGGGGGAGATGAGCAGTTCTTC. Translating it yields CASSVVLAGGDEQFF.

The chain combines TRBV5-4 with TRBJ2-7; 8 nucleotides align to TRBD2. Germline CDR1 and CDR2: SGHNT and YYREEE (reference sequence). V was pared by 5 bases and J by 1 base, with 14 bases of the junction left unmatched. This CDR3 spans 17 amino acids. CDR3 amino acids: CASSLGGGALESYEQYF. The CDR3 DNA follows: TGTGCCAGCAGTCTCGGGGGGGGCGCGTTGGAGTCCTACGAGCAGTACTTC.

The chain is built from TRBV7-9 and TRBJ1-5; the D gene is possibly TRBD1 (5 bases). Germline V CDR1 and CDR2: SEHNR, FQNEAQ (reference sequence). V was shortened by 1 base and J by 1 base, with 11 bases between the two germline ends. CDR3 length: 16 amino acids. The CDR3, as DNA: TGTGCCAGCAGCTTAGACCTTGCAGGGAGCAATCAGCCCCAGCATTTT. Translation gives CASSLDLAGSNQPQHF.

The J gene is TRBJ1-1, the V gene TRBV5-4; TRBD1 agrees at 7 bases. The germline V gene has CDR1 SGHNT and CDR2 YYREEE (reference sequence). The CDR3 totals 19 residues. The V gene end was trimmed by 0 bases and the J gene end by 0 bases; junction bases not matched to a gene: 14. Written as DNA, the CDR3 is TGTGCCAGCAGCTTGGCCAGGGCAGGGGGAGGTTCGATGAACACTGAAGCTTTCTTT. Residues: CASSLARAGGGSMNTEAFF.

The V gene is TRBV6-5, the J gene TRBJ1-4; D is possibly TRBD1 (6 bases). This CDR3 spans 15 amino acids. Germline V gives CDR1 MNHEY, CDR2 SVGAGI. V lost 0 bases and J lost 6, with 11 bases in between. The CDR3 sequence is CASSYSKQGDEKLFF. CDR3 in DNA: TGTGCCAGCAGTTACTCGAAACAGGGAGATGAAAAACTGTTTTTT.

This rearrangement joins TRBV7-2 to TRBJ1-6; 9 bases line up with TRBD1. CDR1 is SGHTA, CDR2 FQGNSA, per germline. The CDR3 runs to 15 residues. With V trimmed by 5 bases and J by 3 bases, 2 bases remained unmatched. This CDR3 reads CASSRDRDYNSPLHF. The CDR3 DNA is TGTGCCAGCAGCAGGGACAGGGACTATAATTCACCCCTCCACTTT.

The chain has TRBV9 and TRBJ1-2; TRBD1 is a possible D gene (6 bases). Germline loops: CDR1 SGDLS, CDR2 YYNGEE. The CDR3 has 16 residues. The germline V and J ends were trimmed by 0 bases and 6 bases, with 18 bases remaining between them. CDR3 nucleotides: TGTGCCAGCAGCGTAGGATCCCTGGGACAAAGGGATGGCTACACCTTC. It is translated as CASSVGSLGQRDGYTF.

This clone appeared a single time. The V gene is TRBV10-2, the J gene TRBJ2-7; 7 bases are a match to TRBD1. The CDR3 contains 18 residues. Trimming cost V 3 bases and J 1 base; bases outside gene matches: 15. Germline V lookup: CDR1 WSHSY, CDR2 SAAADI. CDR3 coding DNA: TGCGCCAGCAGTGATAGTATCGGCTCGGGACAGTCGTCCTACGAGCAGTACTTC. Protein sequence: CASSDSIGSGQSSYEQYF.

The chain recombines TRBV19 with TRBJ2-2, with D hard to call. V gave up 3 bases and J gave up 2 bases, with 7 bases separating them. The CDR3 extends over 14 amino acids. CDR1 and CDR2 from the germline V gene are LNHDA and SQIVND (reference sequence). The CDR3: CASSMNSNTGELFF. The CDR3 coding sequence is TGTGCCAGTAGTATGAACAGTAACACCGGGGAGCTGTTTTTT.

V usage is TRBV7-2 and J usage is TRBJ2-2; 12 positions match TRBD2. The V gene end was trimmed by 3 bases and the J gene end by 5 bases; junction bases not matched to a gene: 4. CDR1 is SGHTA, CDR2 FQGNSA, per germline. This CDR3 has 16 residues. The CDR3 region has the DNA TGTGCCAGCAGCTTTACTAGCGGGGGGCCTACCGGGGAGCTGTTTTTT. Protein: CASSFTSGGPTGELFF.

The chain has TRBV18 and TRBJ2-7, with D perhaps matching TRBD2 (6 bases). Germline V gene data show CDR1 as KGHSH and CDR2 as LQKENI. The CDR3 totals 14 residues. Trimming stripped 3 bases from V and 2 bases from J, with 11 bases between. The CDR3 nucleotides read TGTGCCAGCTCACCGAAACCGGGAGCCTACGAGCAGTACTTC. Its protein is CASSPKPGAYEQYF.

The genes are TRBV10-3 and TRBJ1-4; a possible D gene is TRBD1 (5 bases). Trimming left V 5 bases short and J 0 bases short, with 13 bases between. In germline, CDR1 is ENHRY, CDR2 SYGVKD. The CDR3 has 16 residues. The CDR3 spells CAISPIRGATNEKLFF. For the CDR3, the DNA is TGTGCCATCAGTCCTATTCGGGGGGCAACTAATGAAAAACTGTTTTTT.

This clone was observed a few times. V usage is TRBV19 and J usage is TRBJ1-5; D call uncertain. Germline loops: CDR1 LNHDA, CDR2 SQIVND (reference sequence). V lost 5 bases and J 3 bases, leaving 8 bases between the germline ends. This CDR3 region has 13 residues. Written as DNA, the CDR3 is TGTGCCAGTAGTGACTCCCTCAATCAGCCCCAGCATTTT. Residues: CASSDSLNQPQHF.

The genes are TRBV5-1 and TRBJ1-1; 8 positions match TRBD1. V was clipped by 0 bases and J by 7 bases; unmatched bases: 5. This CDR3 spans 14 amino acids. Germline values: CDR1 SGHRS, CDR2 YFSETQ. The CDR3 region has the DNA TGCGCCAGCAGCTTGGTCCAGGGGGCTGTTGAAGCTTTCTTT. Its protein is CASSLVQGAVEAFF.

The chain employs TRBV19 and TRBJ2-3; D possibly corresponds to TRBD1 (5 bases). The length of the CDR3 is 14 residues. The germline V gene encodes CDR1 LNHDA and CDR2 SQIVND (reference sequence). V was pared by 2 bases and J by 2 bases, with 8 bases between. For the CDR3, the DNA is TGTGCCAGTAGTATAACTGGGGCCACAGATACGCAGTATTTT. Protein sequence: CASSITGATDTQYF.

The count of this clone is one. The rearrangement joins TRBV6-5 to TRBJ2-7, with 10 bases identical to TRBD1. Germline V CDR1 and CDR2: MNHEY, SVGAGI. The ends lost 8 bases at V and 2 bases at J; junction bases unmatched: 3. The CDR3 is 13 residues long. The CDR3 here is CASRDRGPYEQYF. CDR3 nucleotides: TGTGCCAGCCGGGACAGGGGTCCCTACGAGCAGTACTTC.

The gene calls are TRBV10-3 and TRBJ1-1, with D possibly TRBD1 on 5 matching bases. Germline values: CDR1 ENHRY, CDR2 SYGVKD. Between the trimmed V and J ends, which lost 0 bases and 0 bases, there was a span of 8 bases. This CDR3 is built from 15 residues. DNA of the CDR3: TGTGCCATCAGTGAGTCAGACAGAGTGAACACTGAAGCTTTCTTT. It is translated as CAISESDRVNTEAFF.

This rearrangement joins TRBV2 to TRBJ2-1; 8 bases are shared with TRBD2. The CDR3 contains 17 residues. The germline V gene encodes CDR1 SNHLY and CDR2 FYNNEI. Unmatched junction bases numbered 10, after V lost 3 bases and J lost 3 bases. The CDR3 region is CASSEERGGPFYNEQFF. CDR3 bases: TGTGCCAGCAGTGAGGAACGGGGGGGCCCCTTCTACAATGAGCAGTTCTTC.